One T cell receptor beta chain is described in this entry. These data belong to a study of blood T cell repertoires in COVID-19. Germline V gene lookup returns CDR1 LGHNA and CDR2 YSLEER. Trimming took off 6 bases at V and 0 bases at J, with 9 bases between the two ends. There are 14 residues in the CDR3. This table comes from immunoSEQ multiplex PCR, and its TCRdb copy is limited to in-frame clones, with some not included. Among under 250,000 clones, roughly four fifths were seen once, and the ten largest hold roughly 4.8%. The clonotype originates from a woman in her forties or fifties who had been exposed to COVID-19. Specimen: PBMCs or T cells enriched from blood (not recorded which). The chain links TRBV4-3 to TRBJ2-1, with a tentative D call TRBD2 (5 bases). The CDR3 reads CASRSEGSYNEQFF. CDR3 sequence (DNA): TGCGCCAGCAGATCTGAGGGCTCCTACAATGAGCAGTTCTTC.